The 11 T cell receptor beta chains below were found in one sample sequenced in a study of blood T cells in healthy people across ages (dated by TCRdb to between 2014 and 2016). The library was made by 5' RACE. TCRdb records Illumina HiSeq 2500 as the sequencer. The second PCR ran for roughly 7 to 11 cycles and used a J-beta primer mix along with a sample-barcoded 5' primer. TCRdb itself trimmed the public reads at Q25 with fastp, ran MiXCR and retained productive beta chains. Each entry merges the rows of one CDR3 protein and shows their most common DNA and genes. For this sample there are over 950,000 distinct CDR3 sequences; 51% appear just once. Roughly 23% of the sample rests with the top ten. The sample comprised blood. These receptors all stem from an older woman in good health.

The chain uses TRBV11-2 and TRBJ2-5, with D possibly being TRBD2 (5 bases). Germline V gene lookup returns CDR1 SGHAT and CDR2 FQNNGV. The CDR3 is made up of 16 amino acids. Trimming pared 2 bases from V and 1 base from J, leaving 14 bases between. The CDR3 here is CASSLLGRTGQETQYF. For the CDR3, the DNA is TGTGCCAGCAGCTTATTAGGGAGAACCGGCCAAGAGACCCAGTACTTC.

The rearrangement links TRBV29-1 to TRBJ2-3, with a possible D match to TRBD1 (5 bases). This CDR3 has 12 residues. Germline CDR1 and CDR2: SQVTM and ANQGSEA. V shed 4 bases and J shed 0 bases, with 5 bases lying between them. CDR3 sequence (DNA): TGCAGCGTTGGACAGAGCACAGATACGCAGTATTTT. Protein product: CSVGQSTDTQYF.

This chain connects TRBV29-1 to TRBJ2-1; D is uncertain. Looked up from germline, CDR1 is SQVTM and CDR2 is ANQGSEA. V lost 4 bases, J lost 8 bases, and 15 bases lay in between. The CDR3 contains 13 residues. CDR3 loop: CSVGTSLGYEQFF. The DNA of the CDR3 is TGCAGCGTTGGGACCTCTTTGGGGTATGAGCAGTTCTTC.

The chain recombines TRBV27 with TRBJ2-1; D ambiguous. The V gene lost 5 bases and the J gene lost 6 bases, with 23 bases spanning the gap. The CDR3 consists of 17 residues. Germline CDR1 and CDR2: MNHEY and SMNVEV (reference sequence). The CDR3 sequence: CASSRKGQTGIGNEQFF. CDR3 in DNA: TGTGCCAGCAGTCGTAAGGGCCAGACTGGCATAGGCAATGAGCAGTTCTTC.

The V and J genes are TRBV7-2 and TRBJ2-7; possible D gene TRBD2, 5 bases. Germline V gives CDR1 SGHTA, CDR2 FQGNSA. The CDR3 loop spans 15 amino acids. V lost 5 bases and J lost 3, with 17 bases in between. In nucleotides, the CDR3 is TGTGCCAGCAGCCCAAAGGAGCGGCTGGGCTACGAGCAGTACTTC. As protein: CASSPKERLGYEQYF. The full variable domain, its missing parts supplied by reference TRBV7-2 and TRBJ2-7, is GAGVSQSPSNKVTEKGKDVELRCDPISGHTALYWYRQSLGQGLEFLIYFQGNSAPDKSGLPSDRFSAERTGGSVSTLTIQRTQQEDSAVYLCASSPKERLGYEQYFGPGTRLTVT.

The chain carries TRBV20-1 and TRBJ2-1; 11 nucleotides line up with TRBD2. Germline V gene lookup returns CDR1 DFQATT and CDR2 SNEGSKA (reference sequence). The length of the CDR3 is 11 residues. V was clipped by 0 bases and J by 14 bases; unmatched bases: 0. The CDR3: CSARETSGKFF. CDR3 nucleotides: TGCAGTGCTAGAGAGACTAGCGGGAAGTTCTTC.

This clonotype was seen only once. This chain joins TRBV24-1 and TRBJ2-1, with TRBD2 matching over 12 bases. V lost 4 bases and J lost 6; bases outside the gene matches: 9. Germline loops: CDR1 KGHDR, CDR2 SFDVKD. The CDR3 covers 17 residues. As DNA, the CDR3 is TGTGCCACCAGTGAAAACCTCCTAGCGGGAGGGTCCAATGAGCAGTTCTTC. Protein: CATSENLLAGGSNEQFF.

The chain couples TRBV20-1 to TRBJ2-1, with D maybe TRBD2 (5 bases). The CDR3 covers 14 residues. V lost 0 bases and J 7 bases, leaving 13 bases between the germline ends. Germline assignment: CDR1 DFQATT and CDR2 SNEGSKA (reference sequence). CDR3 nucleotides: TGCAGTGCTAGAGATCCGGTTAGGGAGAATGAGCAGTTCTTC. It yields the protein CSARDPVRENEQFF.

This clonotype has more than one count but fewer than ten. CDR3 sequence (DNA): TGTGCCAGCAGTTTAGAGCAGGGGTCAACTAATGAAAAACTGTTTTTT. Its translation is CASSLEQGSTNEKLFF. This sequence joins TRBV12-3 or TRBV12-4 and TRBJ1-4; possibly TRBD1 for D (6 bases). The CDR3 loop spans 16 amino acids. Trimming left V 1 base short and J 0 bases short, with 9 bases between.

This clonotype was observed a few times. The V gene is TRBV29-1, the J gene TRBJ1-1, with D tentatively TRBD1 (5 bases). Germline CDR1 and CDR2: SQVTM and ANQGSEA. This CDR3 is 14 amino acids long. Trimming took 0 bases from V and 6 from J, leaving 14 bases between them. In DNA form, the CDR3 reads TGCAGCGTTGAAGAAGGGAGGGGATGGGCTGAAGCTTTCTTT. As protein: CSVEEGRGWAEAFF.

This chain connects TRBV28 to TRBJ2-1, with no clear D. This CDR3 comprises 13 residues. Germline values: CDR1 MDHEN, CDR2 SYDVKM. Trimming left V 2 bases short and J 5 bases short, with 7 bases between. As DNA, the CDR3 is TGTGCCAGCAGTTTAGGGCACAACAATGAGCAGTTCTTC. Its translation is CASSLGHNNEQFF.